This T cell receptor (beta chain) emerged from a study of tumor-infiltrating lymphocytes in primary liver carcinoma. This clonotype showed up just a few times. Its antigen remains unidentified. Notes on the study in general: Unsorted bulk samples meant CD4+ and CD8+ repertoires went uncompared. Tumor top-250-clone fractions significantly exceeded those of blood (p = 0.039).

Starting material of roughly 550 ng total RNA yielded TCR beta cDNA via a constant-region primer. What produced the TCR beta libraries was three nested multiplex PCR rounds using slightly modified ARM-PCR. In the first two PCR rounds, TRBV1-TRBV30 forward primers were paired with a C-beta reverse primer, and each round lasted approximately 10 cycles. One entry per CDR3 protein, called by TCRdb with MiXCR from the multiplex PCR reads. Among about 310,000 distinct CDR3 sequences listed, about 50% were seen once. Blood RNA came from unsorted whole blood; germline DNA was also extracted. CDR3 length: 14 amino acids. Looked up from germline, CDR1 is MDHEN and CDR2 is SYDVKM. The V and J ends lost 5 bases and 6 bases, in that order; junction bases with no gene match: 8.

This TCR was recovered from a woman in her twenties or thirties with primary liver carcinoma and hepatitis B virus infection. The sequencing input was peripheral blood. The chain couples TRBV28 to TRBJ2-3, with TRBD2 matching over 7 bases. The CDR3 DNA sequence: TGTGCCAGCAGTAAAGCGGGACCACAGGATACGCAGTATTTT. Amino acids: CASSKAGPQDTQYF.